Listed here are 22 T cell receptor beta chains from one sample, sequenced in a study of T cell responses to AZD1222 COVID-19 vaccine. The method was immunoSEQ multiplex PCR; TCRdb's version includes in-frame clones alone and lacks a portion of them. This sample carries approximately 140,000 clones, 92% of them seen once, and the ten largest clones take 3% to 4%. Sample: peripheral blood, taken 28 days after the second AZD1222 dose. The source of these receptors is an adult who received the AZD1222 COVID-19 vaccine.

The rearrangement links TRBV2 to TRBJ1-3; perhaps TRBD1 as D (5 bases). Germline V gene data show CDR1 as SNHLY and CDR2 as FYNNEI. There are 16 residues in the CDR3. The V end lost 5 bases, the J end lost 0 bases, and 14 bases lay between the germline ends. The CDR3 region is CASSTNPGYSGNTIYF. In DNA, the CDR3 is TGTGCCAGCAGTACCAATCCAGGGTACTCTGGAAACACCATATATTTT.

The genes are TRBV28 and TRBJ1-1; 9 bases are shared with TRBD1. The V gene end was trimmed by 3 bases and the J gene end by 1 base; junction bases not matched to a gene: 6. This CDR3 region has 16 residues. Germline V lookup: CDR1 MDHEN, CDR2 SYDVKM. As DNA, the CDR3 is TGTGCCAGCAGTTTCGTACAGGGGGCGGGGAACACTGAAGCTTTCTTT. It codes for CASSFVQGAGNTEAFF.

This clone was counted a single time. The V gene is TRBV7-2, the J gene TRBJ2-4; D is perhaps TRBD2 (6 bases). This CDR3 spans 15 amino acids. V lost 5 bases and J 0 bases, leaving 11 bases between the germline ends. From germline, CDR1 is SGHTA and CDR2 FQGNSA. CDR3 bases: TGTGCCAGCAGCCCTAGGGGACTAGCCAAAAACATTCAGTACTTC. Translated: CASSPRGLAKNIQYF.

V gene TRBV11-3 combines with J gene TRBJ2-1, with D perhaps TRBD2 (6 bases). CDR1 is SGHNT and CDR2 is YENEEA in the germline V gene. V dropped 0 bases and J dropped 7 bases, with 16 bases sitting between them. The length of the CDR3 is 16 residues. Here the CDR3 reads CASSLEIVGGGNEQFF. In nucleotides, the CDR3 is TGTGCCAGCAGCTTAGAAATTGTGGGAGGAGGGAATGAGCAGTTCTTC.

The CDR3 DNA follows: TGTGCCAGCAACCCCGGGCTAGGGGAAAATGAGCAGTTCTTC. It is translated as CASNPGLGENEQFF. This sequence joins TRBV11-1 and TRBJ2-1, with TRBD1 as a possible D gene (5 bases). The ends were cut back, 7 bases at V and 7 bases at J, with 17 bases in the middle. This CDR3 comprises 14 residues. Germline V gene lookup returns CDR1 SGHAT and CDR2 FQDESV (reference sequence).

This clone occurred once. The chain couples TRBV18 to TRBJ2-7; 9 bases are a match to TRBD1. The CDR3 consists of 16 residues. The junction had 7 bases not matched to a gene; V was cut back by 3 bases and J by 1 base. Germline loops: CDR1 KGHSH, CDR2 LQKENI. The CDR3 coding sequence is TGTGCCAGCTCACCTGGGACAGGGCGTACATCCTACGAGCAGTACTTC. Translating gives CASSPGTGRTSYEQYF.

The chain combines TRBV2 with TRBJ2-7; D assignment may be TRBD1 or TRBD2 (5 bases each). This CDR3 is 14 amino acids long. V lost 5 bases, J lost 4 bases, and 15 bases lay in between. Germline loops: CDR1 SNHLY, CDR2 FYNNEI. The DNA of the CDR3 is TGTGCCAGCAGTCCATCGGGGCTCGGTTACGAGCAGTACTTC. Translating it yields CASSPSGLGYEQYF. Full variable domain (outside the CDR3, taken from reference TRBV2 and TRBJ2-7): EPEVTQTPSHQVTQMGQEVILRCVPISNHLYFYWYRQILGQKVEFLVSFYNNEISEKSEIFDDQFSVERPDGSNFTLKIRSTKLEDSAMYFCASSPSGLGYEQYFGPGTRLTVT.

The rearrangement links TRBV11-3 to TRBJ2-1; 7 bases fit TRBD1. The CDR3 runs 16 residues. V lost 5 bases, J lost 0 bases, and 7 bases stayed unmatched. The germline V gene has CDR1 SGHNT and CDR2 YENEEA. In DNA, the CDR3 is TGTGCCAGCAGCCCCCGACAGGGCCTCTCCTACAATGAGCAGTTCTTC. This encodes CASSPRQGLSYNEQFF.

The chain recombines TRBV4-1 with TRBJ1-2; the D gene is possibly TRBD1 (5 bases). With 0 bases removed from V and 8 bases from J, the gap between germline ends came to 10 bases. Germline-derived CDR1 and CDR2 are MGHRA and YSYEKL. This CDR3 region has 13 residues. The CDR3: CASSQEFRVGYTF. In DNA form, the CDR3 reads TGCGCCAGCAGCCAAGAATTCAGGGTGGGCTACACCTTC.

V gene TRBV29-1 combines with J gene TRBJ2-3; the D gene is possibly TRBD1 (6 bases). The CDR3 consists of 15 residues. Germline-derived CDR1 and CDR2 are SQVTM and ANQGSEA. The ends were cut back, 1 base at V and 4 bases at J, with 15 bases in the middle. This CDR3 is CSVEVRQVSPDTQYF. CDR3 DNA sequence: TGCAGCGTTGAAGTGCGACAGGTGAGCCCAGATACGCAGTATTTT.

The J gene is TRBJ1-3, the V gene TRBV7-9; TRBD1 matches at 9 bases. With 1 base clipped from V and 3 bases from J, the junction kept 13 bases outside the gene matches. The CDR3 consists of 19 residues. CDR1 and CDR2 from the germline V gene are SEHNR and FQNEAQ (reference sequence). In DNA, the CDR3 is TGTGCCAGCAGCTTAGGGTTGAAGCGAACAGGGGGCTATGGAAACACCATATATTTT. Its protein product is CASSLGLKRTGGYGNTIYF.

The J gene is TRBJ1-2, the V gene TRBV25-1; tentative D call: TRBD1 (5 bases). The length of the CDR3 is 14 residues. Germline-derived CDR1 and CDR2 are MGHDK and SYGVNS. V was trimmed by 6 bases and J by 2 bases, leaving 13 bases between them. CDR3 residues: CASRGPGPNYGYTF. The CDR3 nucleotides are TGTGCCAGCAGGGGGCCGGGACCGAACTATGGCTACACCTTC.

The gene calls are TRBV24-1 and TRBJ1-6; D is unresolved. CDR1 and CDR2 (germline): KGHDR, SFDVKD. Trimming removed 2 bases at V and 7 bases at J, with 8 bases between. The CDR3 covers 14 residues. CDR3 region: CATSDSGWNSPLHF. CDR3 bases: TGTGCCACCAGTGATTCCGGGTGGAATTCACCCCTCCACTTT.

The genes are TRBV30 and TRBJ1-1; TRBD1 matches 9 bases. J gave up 2 bases and V 8 bases, and 6 bases lay outside the gene matches. CDR3 length equals 13 residues. CDR1 and CDR2 (germline): GTSNPN, SVGIG (reference sequence). CDR3 nucleotides: TGTGCCAAAGACAGGGGGTTCAACACTGAAGCTTTCTTT. Protein product: CAKDRGFNTEAFF.

The CDR3 loop is CASSEILAGVDEQYF. CDR3 nucleotide sequence: TGTGCCAGCAGTGAAATATTAGCGGGAGTAGACGAGCAGTACTTC. The chain links TRBV2 to TRBJ2-7; 9 bases match TRBD2. Germline CDR1 SNHLY, CDR2 FYNNEI. This CDR3 contains 15 residues. The trim removed 2 bases at V and 5 bases at J, leaving 7 bases unmatched.

The rearrangement joins TRBV6-5 to TRBJ1-1; D not certain. This CDR3 spans 12 amino acids. Germline V lookup: CDR1 MNHEY, CDR2 SVGAGI. The germline V and J ends were trimmed by 4 bases and 0 bases, with 3 bases remaining between them. CDR3 coding DNA: TGTGCCAGCAGTTTCCTGAACACTGAAGCTTTCTTT. It codes for CASSFLNTEAFF.

The chain couples TRBV19 to TRBJ1-5, with D possibly being TRBD1 (5 bases). The CDR3 covers 14 residues. Looked up from germline, CDR1 is LNHDA and CDR2 is SQIVND (reference sequence). With 5 bases removed from V and 6 bases from J, the gap between germline ends came to 14 bases. CDR3 nucleotides: TGTGCCAGTAGTGTTCAGGGACGGTCTCAGCCCCAGCATTTT. Its protein is CASSVQGRSQPQHF.

This clone was seen only a few times. V gene TRBV19 combines with J gene TRBJ1-1, with 8 bases lining up with TRBD1. Germline lookup yields CDR1 LNHDA and CDR2 SQIVND (reference sequence). Trimming at V came to 3 bases and at J to 1 base, leaving 7 bases not matched to a gene. The CDR3 runs to 16 residues. The DNA of the CDR3 is TGTGCCAGTAGTATCACGACAGGGGCTCGGAACACTGAAGCTTTCTTT. Its protein is CASSITTGARNTEAFF.

In this sample, this clone turned up once. The V and J genes are TRBV7-9 and TRBJ1-2; D is uncertain. Looked up from germline, CDR1 is SEHNR and CDR2 is FQNEAQ (reference sequence). CDR3 length equals 13 residues. Trimming pared 2 bases from V and 4 bases from J, leaving 8 bases between. CDR3 nucleotide sequence: TGTGCCAGCAGCTTACAACAGATCTATGGCTACACCTTC. Translated, it gives CASSLQQIYGYTF.

The chain links TRBV9 to TRBJ2-7; 7 bases match TRBD1. Unmatched junction bases numbered 4, after V lost 2 bases and J lost 2 bases. The CDR3 runs 14 residues. CDR1 is SGDLS and CDR2 is YYNGEE in the germline V gene. The DNA for the CDR3 is TGTGCCAGCAGCGTTTCGACAGGGCCCTACGAGCAGTACTTC. It yields the protein CASSVSTGPYEQYF.

In this sample, this clone turned up once. V is TRBV19 and J is TRBJ1-2; no definite D call. Looked up from germline, CDR1 is LNHDA and CDR2 is SQIVND (reference sequence). The CDR3 covers 16 residues. The V end lost 1 base, the J end lost 2 bases, and 14 bases lay between the germline ends. Here the CDR3 DNA reads TGTGCCAGTAGTATAGCCGGATCCTCTGGGAACTATGGCTACACCTTC. Its protein is CASSIAGSSGNYGYTF.

The CDR3 sequence: CASSRSGLEETQYF. As DNA, the CDR3 is TGTGCCAGCAGCCGCTCAGGACTAGAAGAGACCCAGTACTTC. The genes are TRBV11-3 and TRBJ2-5, with 7 bases fitting TRBD2. With 5 bases clipped from V and 3 bases from J, the junction kept 6 bases outside the gene matches. Germline CDR1 SGHNT, CDR2 YENEEA. This CDR3 spans 14 amino acids.